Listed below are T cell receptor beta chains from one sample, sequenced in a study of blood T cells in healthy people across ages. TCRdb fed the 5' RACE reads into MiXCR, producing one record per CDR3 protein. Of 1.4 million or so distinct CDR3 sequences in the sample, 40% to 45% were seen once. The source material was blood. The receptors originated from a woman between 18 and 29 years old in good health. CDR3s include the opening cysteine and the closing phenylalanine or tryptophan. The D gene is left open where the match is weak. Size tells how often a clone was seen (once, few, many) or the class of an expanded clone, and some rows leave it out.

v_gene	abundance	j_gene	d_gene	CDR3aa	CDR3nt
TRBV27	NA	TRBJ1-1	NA	CASSLYRRRGLGFMNTEAFF	TGTGCCAGCAGTTTATACCGACGAAGGGGTTTGGGTTTTATGAACACTGAAGCTTTCTTT
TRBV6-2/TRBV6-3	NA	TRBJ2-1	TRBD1	CASSWRTGGNEQFF	TGTGCCAGCAGTTGGAGGACAGGGGGCAATGAGCAGTTCTTC
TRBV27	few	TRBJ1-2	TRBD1	CASSPHYRGILGYTF	TGTGCCAGCAGTCCGCACTACAGGGGAATCTTGGGCTACACCTTC
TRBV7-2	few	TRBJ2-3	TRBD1	CASSFPGQGADTQYF	TGTGCCAGCAGCTTTCCGGGACAGGGGGCAGATACGCAGTATTTT
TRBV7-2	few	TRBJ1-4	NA	CASSSRGGANEKLFF	TGTGCCAGCAGCTCTCGCGGAGGGGCTAATGAAAAACTGTTTTTT
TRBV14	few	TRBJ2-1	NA	CASSQDWAVNEQFF	TGTGCCAGCAGCCAAGATTGGGCGGTCAATGAGCAGTTCTTC
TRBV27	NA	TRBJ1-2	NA	CASSLPYTF	TGTGCCAGCAGTTTGCCCTACACCTTC
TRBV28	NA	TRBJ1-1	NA	CASSFAGATVAFF	TGTGCCAGCAGTTTTGCGGGGGCCACTGTAGCTTTCTTT
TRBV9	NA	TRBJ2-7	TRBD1	CASSAGTGGFYEQYF	TGTGCCAGCAGCGCCGGGACAGGGGGCTTCTACGAGCAGTACTTC
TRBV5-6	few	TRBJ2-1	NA	CASSLVVSGSSYNEQFF	TGTGCCAGCAGCTTGGTGGTTAGCGGAAGCTCCTACAATGAGCAGTTCTTC
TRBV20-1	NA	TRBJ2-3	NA	CSASELTGADTQYF	TGCAGTGCTAGCGAATTGACAGGCGCAGATACGCAGTATTTT
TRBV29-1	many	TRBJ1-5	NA	CSVGTGNQPQHF	TGCAGCGTTGGGACGGGGAATCAGCCCCAGCATTTT
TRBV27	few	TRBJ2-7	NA	CASAWDEASSYEQYF	TGTGCCTCAGCATGGGACGAGGCTAGCTCCTACGAGCAGTACTTC
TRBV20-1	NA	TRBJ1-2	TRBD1	CSATTRQGRFGYTF	TGCAGTGCCACCACCCGACAGGGAAGATTTGGCTACACCTTC
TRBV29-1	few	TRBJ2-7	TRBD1	CSVQPGQAYYEQYF	TGCAGCGTTCAGCCGGGACAGGCCTACTACGAGCAGTACTTC
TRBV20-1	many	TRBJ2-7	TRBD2	CSARGLAESSYEQYF	TGCAGTGCTAGAGGTCTAGCGGAGAGCTCCTACGAGCAGTACTTC
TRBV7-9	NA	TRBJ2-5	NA	CASSLGYREGETQYF	TGTGCCAGCAGCTTAGGTTACAGGGAGGGCGAGACCCAGTACTTC
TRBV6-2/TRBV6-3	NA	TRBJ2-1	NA	CASSLGGLVETHLYNEQFF	TGTGCCAGCAGTTTAGGGGGACTGGTGGAGACCCACCTATACAATGAGCAGTTCTTC
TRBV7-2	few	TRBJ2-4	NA	CASSLQAGKNIQYF	TGTGCCAGCAGCTTACAAGCAGGGAAAAACATTCAGTACTTC
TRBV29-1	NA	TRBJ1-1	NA	CSARLLNTEAFF	TGCAGCGCCAGACTGCTTAACACTGAAGCTTTCTTT
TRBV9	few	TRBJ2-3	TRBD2	CASSVGGTSVSLYF	TGTGCCAGCAGCGTTGGCGGGACTAGCGTATCCCTGTATTTT
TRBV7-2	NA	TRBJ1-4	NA	CASSLAGWSNEKLFF	TGTGCCAGCAGCTTAGCGGGCTGGAGTAATGAAAAACTGTTTTTT
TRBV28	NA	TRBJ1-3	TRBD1	CASSTPRDRLPQDTIYF	TGTGCCAGCAGTACACCCCGGGACAGGCTTCCTCAAGACACCATATATTTT
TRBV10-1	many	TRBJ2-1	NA	CASSERAQDEQFF	TGCGCCAGCAGTGAAAGGGCTCAAGATGAGCAGTTCTTC
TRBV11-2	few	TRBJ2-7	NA	CASSPAQFGEQYF	TGTGCCAGCAGCCCAGCCCAATTTGGCGAGCAGTACTTC
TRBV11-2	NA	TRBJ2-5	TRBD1	CASSLQGVSETQYF	TGTGCCAGCAGCTTACAGGGGGTTTCAGAGACCCAGTACTTC
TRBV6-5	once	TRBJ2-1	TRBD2	CASSYGLAGAPENEQFF	TGTGCCAGCAGTTACGGACTAGCGGGGGCCCCTGAGAATGAGCAGTTCTTC
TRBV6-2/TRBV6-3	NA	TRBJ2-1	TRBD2	CASSWLAGGRNEQFF	TGTGCCAGCAGTTGGCTAGCGGGGGGGCGGAATGAGCAGTTCTTC
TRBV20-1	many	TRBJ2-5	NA	CSARADTQETQYF	TGCAGTGCTAGAGCCGACACACAAGAGACCCAGTACTTC
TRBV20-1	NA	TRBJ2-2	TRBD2	CSARVAGGHSGELFF	TGCAGTGCTAGAGTGGCGGGAGGCCACTCCGGGGAGCTGTTTTTT